This T cell receptor (beta chain) was sequenced in a study of spatial heterogeneity in lung cancer. The study's findings and limits: Mutation counts in tumors were tracked by counts of expanded intratumoral alpha and beta TCRs. In tumor T cells, estimated coverage reached around 7% for alpha chains and approximately 12% for beta chains.

Individually, TCR cDNA molecules were each labelled with a unique molecular identifier. Via MiXCR, TCRdb re-called the 5' RACE reads, giving one row per CDR3 protein. The sample lists about 100,000 distinct CDR3 sequences; 3.5% to 5% were seen once. The time point is: sample taken at primary tumor resection. Samples were obtained from about 72 donors, all untreated early-stage non-small cell lung cancer patients. Frozen PBMC, nontumor lung or tumor provided whole RNA, which was sequenced unsorted. Germline V CDR1 and CDR2: MGHDK, SYGVNS. V was pared by 2 bases and J by 5 bases, with 21 bases between. The CDR3 extends over 17 amino acids. This clonotype was counted ten times or more. Antigen unknown.

This TCR came from a male donor with early-stage non-small cell lung cancer. The sequencing here drew on lung tumor tissue, taken at surgery. V is TRBV25-1 and J is TRBJ2-5; D call uncertain. The CDR3, as DNA: TGTGCCAGCAGTGAACCCTACCCAGTTTTTGGTCTTGAGACCCAGTACTTC. Translated: CASSEPYPVFGLETQYF.